This TCR beta chain was captured in a study of blood T cell repertoires in COVID-19. The assay was immunoSEQ multiplex PCR, and TCRdb's table has in-frame clones only and misses some. The table shows fewer than 250,000 clones, with 70% to 90% occurring only once. Germline CDR1 MDHEN, CDR2 SYDVKM. The V segment lost 5 bases and the J segment 2 bases; nucleotides outside the gene matches: 13. This CDR3 comprises 17 residues. Cohort 3 recovery required two negative PCRs, clearance, or symptom resolution. This clone was detected only a few times. The chain carries TRBV28 and TRBJ2-7; 9 bases fit TRBD2. This receptor was taken from a man younger than 45 who had recovered from COVID-19. The material sequenced was PBMCs or T cells enriched from blood (not recorded which). CDR3 in DNA: TGTGCCAGCAGTAAGGGAGGGGGGAGCGGGAGGACCTACGAGCAGTACTTC. It specifies CASSKGGGSGRTYEQYF.